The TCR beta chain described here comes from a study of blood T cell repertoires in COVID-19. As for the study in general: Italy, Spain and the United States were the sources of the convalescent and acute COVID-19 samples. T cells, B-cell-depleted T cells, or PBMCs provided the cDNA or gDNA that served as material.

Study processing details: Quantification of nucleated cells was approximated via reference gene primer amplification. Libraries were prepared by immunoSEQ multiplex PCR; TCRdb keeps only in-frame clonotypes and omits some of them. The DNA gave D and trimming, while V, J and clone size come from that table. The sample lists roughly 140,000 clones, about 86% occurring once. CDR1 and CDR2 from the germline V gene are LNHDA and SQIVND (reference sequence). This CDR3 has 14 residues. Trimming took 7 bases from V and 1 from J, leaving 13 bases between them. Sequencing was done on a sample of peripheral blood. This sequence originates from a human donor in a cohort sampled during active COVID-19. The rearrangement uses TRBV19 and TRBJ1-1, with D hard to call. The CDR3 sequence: CASKNQASNTEAFF. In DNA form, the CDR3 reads TGTGCCAGTAAGAATCAGGCCTCGAACACTGAAGCTTTCTTT.